This T cell receptor beta chain was captured by sequencing in a study of T-cell reconstitution after alpha-beta-depleted transplantation in children (dated by TCRdb to 2015 to 2016). Turning to the overall study: Using TCR repertoire profiling, the study quantitatively followed how T-cell immune reconstitution unfolded in children after TCRalphabeta/CD19-depleted allogeneic hematopoietic cell transplantation.

Library preparation was by PCR. Reads for this sample came from an Illumina HiSeq 2500. TCR libraries were prepared with molecular barcoding, using unique molecular identifiers to normalize TCRbeta repertoire quantification. In-frame beta chains were kept once TCRdb had trimmed the public reads at Q25 with fastp and called clones with MiXCR. Here each entry gathers all rows of one CDR3 protein and keeps the most common genes and DNA. The sample has some 600,000 distinct CDR3 sequences on record, roughly 15% of them singletons. Jointly, the top ten make up 1.1% of the sample. About this clonotype: Its antigen is not yet known. Within one base of it there is no much larger clone, and no base qualities were kept.

The germline V and J ends show losses of 0 bases and 6 bases respectively, and no gene match explains 3 bases of the junction. CDR1 and CDR2 are read off the germline V gene as SGHRS and YFSETQ. Reading from cysteine to phenylalanine, the CDR3 counts 15 amino acids. The only DNA kept is the CDR3, 45 bases in frame from the first base. Sequenced here: PBMCs from the stem cell graft donor, sampled from the stem cell graft. The receptor was isolated from a human donor who donated a stem cell graft to a child with acute myeloid leukemia. The chain links TRBV5-1 with TRBJ1-2; 12 central nucleotides agree with TRBD1. Here the CDR3 is given as CASSLEGTGGDGYTF. The nucleotide sequence reads as follows: TGCGCCAGCAGCTTGGAGGGGACAGGGGGCGATGGCTACACCTTC.